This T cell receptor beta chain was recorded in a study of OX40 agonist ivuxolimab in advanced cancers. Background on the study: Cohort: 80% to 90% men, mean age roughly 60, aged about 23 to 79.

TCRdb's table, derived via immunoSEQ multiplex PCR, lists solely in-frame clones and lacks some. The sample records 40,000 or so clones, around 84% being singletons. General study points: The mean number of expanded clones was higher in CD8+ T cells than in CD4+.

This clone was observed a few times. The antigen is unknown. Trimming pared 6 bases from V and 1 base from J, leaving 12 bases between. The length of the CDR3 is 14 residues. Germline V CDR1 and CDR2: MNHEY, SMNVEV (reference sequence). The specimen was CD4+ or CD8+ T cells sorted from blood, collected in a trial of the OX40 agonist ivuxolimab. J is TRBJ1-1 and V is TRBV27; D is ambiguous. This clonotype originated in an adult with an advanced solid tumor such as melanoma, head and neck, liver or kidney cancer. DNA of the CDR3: TGTGCCAGCAGCCCGGAATTAGCGAACACTGAAGCTTTCTTT. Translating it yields CASSPELANTEAFF.